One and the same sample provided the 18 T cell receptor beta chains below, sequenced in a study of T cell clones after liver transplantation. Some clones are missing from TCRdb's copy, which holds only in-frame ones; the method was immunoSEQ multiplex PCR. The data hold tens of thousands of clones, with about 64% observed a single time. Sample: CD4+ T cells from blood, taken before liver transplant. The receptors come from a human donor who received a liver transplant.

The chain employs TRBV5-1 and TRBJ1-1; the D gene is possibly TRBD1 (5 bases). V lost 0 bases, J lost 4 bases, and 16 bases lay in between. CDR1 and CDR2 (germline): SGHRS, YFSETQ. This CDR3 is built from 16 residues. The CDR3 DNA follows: TGCGCCAGCAGCTTGGGTCCCCGGCAGGGCGGCACTGAAGCTTTCTTT. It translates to CASSLGPRQGGTEAFF.

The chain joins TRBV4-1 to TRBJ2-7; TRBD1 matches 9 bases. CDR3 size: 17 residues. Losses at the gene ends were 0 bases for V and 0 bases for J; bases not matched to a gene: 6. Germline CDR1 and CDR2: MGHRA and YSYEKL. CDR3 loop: CASSQDAETGGSYEQYF. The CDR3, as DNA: TGCGCCAGCAGCCAAGATGCGGAGACAGGGGGCTCCTACGAGCAGTACTTC.

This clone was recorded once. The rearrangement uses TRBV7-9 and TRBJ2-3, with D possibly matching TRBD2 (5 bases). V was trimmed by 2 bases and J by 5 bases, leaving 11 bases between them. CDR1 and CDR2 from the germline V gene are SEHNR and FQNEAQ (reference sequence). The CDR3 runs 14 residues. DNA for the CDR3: TGTGCCAGCAGCTTACCCTTAGGAGGAGATACGCAGTATTTT. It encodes CASSLPLGGDTQYF.

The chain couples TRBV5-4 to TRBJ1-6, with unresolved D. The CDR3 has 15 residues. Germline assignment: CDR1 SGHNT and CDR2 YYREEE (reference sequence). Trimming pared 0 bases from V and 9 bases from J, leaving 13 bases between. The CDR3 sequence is CASSLGREMSSPLHF. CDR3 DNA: TGTGCCAGCAGCTTGGGGAGAGAGATGAGTTCACCCCTCCACTTT. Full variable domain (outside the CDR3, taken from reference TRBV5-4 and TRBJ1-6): ETGVTQSPTHLIKTRGQQVTLRCSSQSGHNTVSWYQQALGQGPQFIFQYYREEENGRGNFPPRFSGLQFPNYSSELNVNALELDDSALYLCASSLGREMSSPLHFGNGTRLTVT.

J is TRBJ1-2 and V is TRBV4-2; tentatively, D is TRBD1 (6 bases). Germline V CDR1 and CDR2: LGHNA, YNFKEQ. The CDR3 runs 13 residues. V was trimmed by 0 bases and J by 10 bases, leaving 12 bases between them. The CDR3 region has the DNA TGTGCCAGCAGCCAAGAAGCGGGACACATCTACACCTTC. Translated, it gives CASSQEAGHIYTF.

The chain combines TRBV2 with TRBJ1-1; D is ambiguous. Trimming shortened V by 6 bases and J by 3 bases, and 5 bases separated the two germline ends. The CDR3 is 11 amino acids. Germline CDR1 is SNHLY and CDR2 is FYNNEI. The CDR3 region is CASSYDTEAFF. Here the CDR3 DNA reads TGTGCCAGCAGCTATGACACTGAAGCTTTCTTT.

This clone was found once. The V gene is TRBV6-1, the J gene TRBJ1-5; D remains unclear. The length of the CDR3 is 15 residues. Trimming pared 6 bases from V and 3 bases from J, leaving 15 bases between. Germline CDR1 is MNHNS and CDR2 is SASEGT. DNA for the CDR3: TGTGCCAGCAGGAGGATAGGGAGAGACAATCAGCCCCAGCATTTT. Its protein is CASRRIGRDNQPQHF.

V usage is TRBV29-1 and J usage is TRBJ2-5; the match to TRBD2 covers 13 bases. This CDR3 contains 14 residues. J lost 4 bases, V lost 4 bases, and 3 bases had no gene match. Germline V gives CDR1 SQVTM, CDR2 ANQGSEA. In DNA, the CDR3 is TGCAGCGTTGGGACTAGCGGGGGTCGAGAGACCCAGTACTTC. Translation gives CSVGTSGGRETQYF.

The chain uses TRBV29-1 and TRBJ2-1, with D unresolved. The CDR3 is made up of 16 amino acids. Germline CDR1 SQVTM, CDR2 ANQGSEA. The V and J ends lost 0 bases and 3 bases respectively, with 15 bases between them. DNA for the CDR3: TGCAGCGTTGAAGATAATGCCAGAGGTTTCTACAATGAGCAGTTCTTC. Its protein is CSVEDNARGFYNEQFF.

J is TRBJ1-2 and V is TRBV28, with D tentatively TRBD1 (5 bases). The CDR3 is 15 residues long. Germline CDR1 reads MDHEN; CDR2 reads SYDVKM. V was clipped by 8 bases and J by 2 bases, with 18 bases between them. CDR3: CASDQGLLSNYGYTF. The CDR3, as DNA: TGTGCCAGCGACCAGGGACTCTTATCAAACTATGGCTACACCTTC.

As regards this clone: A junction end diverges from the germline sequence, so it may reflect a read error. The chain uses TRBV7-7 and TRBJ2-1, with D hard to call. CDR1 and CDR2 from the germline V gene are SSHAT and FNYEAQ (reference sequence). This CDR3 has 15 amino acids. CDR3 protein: CASSLEEHAYNEQFF. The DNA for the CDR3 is TGTGCTAGCAGCTTAGAAGAGCATGCCTACAATGAGCAGTTCTTC.

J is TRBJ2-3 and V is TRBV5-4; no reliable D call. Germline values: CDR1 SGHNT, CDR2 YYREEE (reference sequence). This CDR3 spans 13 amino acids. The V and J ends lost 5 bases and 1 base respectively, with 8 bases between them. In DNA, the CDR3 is TGTGCCAGCAGTGTTGAGGGCACAGATACGCAGTATTTT. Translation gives CASSVEGTDTQYF.

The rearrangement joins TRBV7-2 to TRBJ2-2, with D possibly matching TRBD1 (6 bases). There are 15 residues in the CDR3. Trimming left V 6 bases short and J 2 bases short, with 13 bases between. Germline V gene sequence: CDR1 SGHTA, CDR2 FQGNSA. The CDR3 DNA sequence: TGTGCCAGCAGTTTTTCCGGGACAAACACCGGGGAGCTGTTTTTT. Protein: CASSFSGTNTGELFF. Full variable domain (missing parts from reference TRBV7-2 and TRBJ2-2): GAGVSQSPSNKVTEKGKDVELRCDPISGHTALYWYRQSLGQGLEFLIYFQGNSAPDKSGLPSDRFSAERTGGSVSTLTIQRTQQEDSAVYLCASSFSGTNTGELFFGEGSRLTVL.

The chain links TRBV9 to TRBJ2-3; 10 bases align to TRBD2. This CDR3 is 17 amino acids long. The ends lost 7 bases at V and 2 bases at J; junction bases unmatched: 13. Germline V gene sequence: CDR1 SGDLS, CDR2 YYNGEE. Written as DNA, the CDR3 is TGTGCCAGCGGAGGGCCTAGCGGGGGTCTCTTCACAGATACGCAGTATTTT. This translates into CASGGPSGGLFTDTQYF.

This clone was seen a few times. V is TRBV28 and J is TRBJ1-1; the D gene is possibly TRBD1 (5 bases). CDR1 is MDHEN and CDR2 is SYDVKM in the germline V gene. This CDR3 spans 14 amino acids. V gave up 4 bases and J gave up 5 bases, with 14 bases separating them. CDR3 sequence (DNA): TGTGCCAGCAGTTCAGGAGGGGTGGGAACTGAAGCTTTCTTT. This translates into CASSSGGVGTEAFF.

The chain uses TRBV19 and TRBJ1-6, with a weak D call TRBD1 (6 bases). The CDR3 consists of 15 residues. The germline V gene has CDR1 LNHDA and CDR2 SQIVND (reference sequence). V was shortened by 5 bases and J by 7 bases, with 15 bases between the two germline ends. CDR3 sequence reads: CASSAQGGRNSPLHF. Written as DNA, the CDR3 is TGTGCCAGTAGTGCACAGGGTGGTCGGAATTCACCCCTCCACTTT. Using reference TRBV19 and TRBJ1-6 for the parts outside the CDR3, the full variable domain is DGGITQSPKYLFRKEGQNVTLSCEQNLNHDAMYWYRQDPGQGLRLIYYSQIVNDFQKGDIAEGYSVSREKKESFPLTVTSAQKNPTAFYLCASSAQGGRNSPLHFGNGTRLTVT.

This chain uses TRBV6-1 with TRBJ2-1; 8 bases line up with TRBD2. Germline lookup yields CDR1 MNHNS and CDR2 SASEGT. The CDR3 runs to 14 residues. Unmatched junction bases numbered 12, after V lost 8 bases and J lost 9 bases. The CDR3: CASRVAGKQGEQFF. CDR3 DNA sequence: TGTGCCAGCCGAGTAGCGGGGAAACAAGGTGAGCAGTTCTTC.

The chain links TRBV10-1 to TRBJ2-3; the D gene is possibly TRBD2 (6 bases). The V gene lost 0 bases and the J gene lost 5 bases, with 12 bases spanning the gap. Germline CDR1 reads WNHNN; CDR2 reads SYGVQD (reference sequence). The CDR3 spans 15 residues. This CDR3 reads CASSESNRGLDTQYF. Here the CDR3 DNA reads TGCGCCAGCAGTGAGTCGAACCGGGGGTTAGATACGCAGTATTTT.